The 26 T cell receptor beta chains listed next were all sequenced from one sample in a study of control samples from healthy donors and cancer patients. TCRdb's table, derived via immunoSEQ multiplex PCR, lists solely in-frame clones and lacks some. The sample includes about 410,000 clones, 75% to 95% of them seen just once. Sequencing was carried out using PBMCs. The receptors here all came from a man in his forties with head and neck cancer.

The rearrangement links TRBV28 to TRBJ1-6; 10 bases line up with TRBD1. This CDR3 is 14 amino acids long. From germline, CDR1 is MDHEN and CDR2 SYDVKM. J gave up 9 bases and V 5 bases, and 4 bases lay outside the gene matches. The CDR3 nucleotides read TGTGCCAGCAGTAGGGACAGGGGATTTTCACCCCTCCACTTT. Residues: CASSRDRGFSPLHF.

The chain carries TRBV6-2 or TRBV6-3 and TRBJ1-1, with TRBD1 matching 7 bases. Germline assignment: CDR1 MNHEY and CDR2 SVGEGT. The CDR3 sequence is 15 residues long. V dropped 2 bases and J dropped 2; count of bases not matched to a gene: 5. For the CDR3, the DNA is TGTGCCAGCAGTTACGCAGGGGGTGTAAACACTGAAGCTTTCTTT. It encodes CASSYAGGVNTEAFF.

V is TRBV5-1 and J is TRBJ2-1, with TRBD2 identical over 11 bases. This CDR3 is built from 20 residues. J was trimmed by 4 bases and V by 0 bases; bases with no gene match: 15. Germline V lookup: CDR1 SGHRS, CDR2 YFSETQ. The CDR3 DNA follows: TGCGCCAGCAGCTTGGCCGTCGGTAGCGGGAGGGCTCCTTGGTACAATGAGCAGTTCTTC. Residues: CASSLAVGSGRAPWYNEQFF.

The V gene is TRBV18, the J gene TRBJ2-5, with D possibly matching TRBD1 (5 bases). CDR3 length: 14 residues. Trimming took 3 bases from V and 3 from J, leaving 11 bases between them. Germline CDR1 is KGHSH and CDR2 is LQKENI. The CDR3 DNA reads TGTGCCAGCTCACCCCCCAGGGTGGAAGAGACCCAGTACTTC. Encoded protein: CASSPPRVEETQYF.

The V gene is TRBV5-6, the J gene TRBJ1-2; D unclear. With 0 bases removed from V and 2 bases from J, the gap between germline ends came to 8 bases. CDR3 length equals 14 residues. Germline V gene lookup returns CDR1 SGHDT and CDR2 YYEEEE. CDR3 in amino acids: CASSLDLRNYGYTF. In DNA, the CDR3 is TGTGCCAGCAGCTTGGATCTCAGGAACTATGGCTACACCTTC.

The CDR3 sequence: CATSRSVGRANEKLFF. CDR3 nucleotide sequence: TGTGCCACCAGCAGAAGTGTTGGAAGGGCTAATGAAAAACTGTTTTTT. This rearrangement joins TRBV15 to TRBJ1-4; D call uncertain. Germline CDR1 reads LNHNV; CDR2 reads YYDKDF (reference sequence). Trimming cost V 2 bases and J 3 bases, with 13 bases left between them. This CDR3 comprises 16 residues.

The V gene is TRBV18, the J gene TRBJ2-7, with D perhaps being TRBD1 or TRBD2 (5 bases each). Germline CDR1 reads KGHSH; CDR2 reads LQKENI. Trimming removed 4 bases from V and 0 bases from J, with 13 bases in between. CDR3 length equals 15 residues. CDR3 in DNA: TGTGCCAGCTCACTCGACCGGGGCCGCTCCTACGAGCAGTACTTC. Amino acids: CASSLDRGRSYEQYF.

This clone was seen more than once but under ten times. The chain couples TRBV3-1 (or the pseudogene TRBV3-2) to TRBJ2-5, with 9 bases aligning to TRBD2. V dropped 4 bases and J dropped 4; count of bases not matched to a gene: 10. CDR1 and CDR2 from the germline V gene are LGHDT and YNNKEL (reference sequence). The CDR3 contains 16 residues. CDR3: CASSLGPRGGRETQYF. The CDR3 coding sequence is TGTGCCAGCAGCCTAGGGCCGCGGGGGGGCCGAGAGACCCAGTACTTC.

This clone appeared a single time. The rearrangement joins TRBV2 to TRBJ2-5; 7 nucleotides align to TRBD2. Unmatched junction bases numbered 1, after V lost 5 bases and J lost 1 base. The CDR3 runs to 13 residues. Germline assignment: CDR1 SNHLY and CDR2 FYNNEI. Here the CDR3 DNA reads TGTGCCAGCAGTCGGGGGGTCCAAGAGACCCAGTACTTC. Encoded protein: CASSRGVQETQYF.

The rearrangement uses TRBV27 and TRBJ2-7; 7 bases are a match to TRBD1. Trimming cost V 7 bases and J 0 bases; bases outside gene matches: 12. Looked up from germline, CDR1 is MNHEY and CDR2 is SMNVEV (reference sequence). The CDR3 sequence is 16 residues long. The CDR3 nucleotides read TGTGCCAGCATCGGGCCCAACCGGGACAGCTCCTACGAGCAGTACTTC. Amino acids: CASIGPNRDSSYEQYF.

This CDR3 reads CASSQETGVNEQFF. Written as DNA, the CDR3 is TGTGCCAGCAGCCAAGAGACAGGGGTTAATGAGCAGTTCTTC. J is TRBJ2-1 and V is TRBV4-2, with TRBD1 matching 8 bases. The germline CDR1 and CDR2 sequences are LGHNA and YNFKEQ. This CDR3 has 14 amino acids. V shed 0 bases, J shed 7 bases, and the junction held 2 bases outside the gene matches.

This chain uses TRBV9 with TRBJ2-1; unclear D gene. CDR1 SGDLS and CDR2 YYNGEE come from the germline V gene. The CDR3 runs 15 residues. The V end was cut by 6 bases, the J end by 1 base, with 14 bases between. The CDR3 loop reads CASTPPPGSYNEQFF. CDR3 coding DNA: TGTGCCAGCACCCCCCCTCCCGGGTCCTACAATGAGCAGTTCTTC.

The chain has TRBV3-1 (or the pseudogene TRBV3-2) and TRBJ2-6; D possibly corresponds to TRBD2 (6 bases). Germline CDR1 reads LGHDT; CDR2 reads YNNKEL (reference sequence). With 4 bases removed from V and 3 bases from J, the gap between germline ends came to 19 bases. This CDR3 comprises 18 residues. CDR3: CASSPRLGRIGGANVLTF. CDR3 sequence (DNA): TGTGCCAGCAGCCCTCGACTAGGACGAATCGGTGGGGCCAACGTCCTGACTTTC.

The CDR3 protein is CASSPLRGLGNEQFF. CDR3 coding DNA: TGTGCCAGCAGCCCCCTCAGGGGGCTCGGCAATGAGCAGTTCTTC. This chain uses TRBV3-1 (or the pseudogene TRBV3-2) with TRBJ2-1, with TRBD1 matching 8 bases. V was pared by 4 bases and J by 6 bases, with 8 bases of the junction left unmatched. The CDR3 runs 15 residues. In germline, CDR1 is LGHDT, CDR2 YNNKEL (reference sequence).

The V and J genes are TRBV19 and TRBJ2-3, with D perhaps assigned TRBD1 or TRBD2 (5 bases each). Germline CDR1 LNHDA, CDR2 SQIVND (reference sequence). V was pared by 4 bases and J by 0 bases, with 8 bases between. This CDR3 has 14 residues. The CDR3 DNA reads TGTGCCAGTAGTAGGGACCAGAGCACAGATACGCAGTATTTT. Protein sequence: CASSRDQSTDTQYF.

The chain couples TRBV7-3 to TRBJ1-1; the D gene is possibly TRBD1 (6 bases). Between the trimmed V and J ends, which lost 5 bases and 4 bases, there was a span of 17 bases. CDR3 length equals 15 residues. The germline V gene has CDR1 SGHTA and CDR2 FQGTGA. The CDR3 loop is CASSLYRVGITEAFF. CDR3 sequence (DNA): TGTGCCAGCAGCCTCTACAGGGTCGGGATCACTGAAGCTTTCTTT.

This clone appeared a single time. CDR3 DNA sequence: TGTGCCAGCAGTTCCATGGATACGCAGTATTTT. Translation: CASSSMDTQYF. The chain is built from TRBV6-6 and TRBJ2-3; D gene ambiguous. This CDR3 contains 11 residues. With 4 bases removed from V and 6 bases from J, the gap between germline ends came to 5 bases. Germline CDR1 is MNHNY and CDR2 is SVGAGI (reference sequence).

V gene TRBV7-3 combines with J gene TRBJ1-1; a weak D match, TRBD1 (5 bases). Trimming pared 1 base from V and 4 bases from J, leaving 7 bases between. The CDR3 consists of 13 residues. Germline values: CDR1 SGHTA, CDR2 FQGTGA. The CDR3 sequence: CASSLSRVTEAFF. The CDR3 nucleotides are TGTGCCAGCAGCTTAAGCAGGGTCACTGAAGCTTTCTTT.

The chain employs TRBV12-3 or TRBV12-4 and TRBJ1-6; no definite D call. CDR3 length: 12 amino acids. V was pared by 3 bases and J by 9 bases, with 6 bases between. The CDR3 is CASSFNRSPLHF. CDR3 nucleotide sequence: TGTGCCAGCAGTTTTAACCGTTCACCCCTCCACTTT.

The rearrangement links TRBV2 to TRBJ1-1; tentatively, D is TRBD1 (5 bases). The germline V gene encodes CDR1 SNHLY and CDR2 FYNNEI. This CDR3 is 15 amino acids long. V was clipped by 8 bases and J by 6 bases, with 22 bases between them. CDR3 coding DNA: TGTGCCAGCTCCCCGGAGGCAGGGAGGGTCGCTGAAGCTTTCTTT. Translated, it gives CASSPEAGRVAEAFF.

V is TRBV19 and J is TRBJ2-3; D possibly corresponds to TRBD2 (5 bases). CDR1 is LNHDA, CDR2 SQIVND, per germline (reference sequence). The CDR3 is made up of 16 amino acids. V was clipped by 5 bases and J by 0 bases, with 15 bases between them. CDR3: CASSPRLTTSTDTQYF. CDR3 coding DNA: TGTGCCAGTAGTCCGCGACTAACCACTAGCACAGATACGCAGTATTTT.

The CDR3 region is CASSLGAGDRYEQYF. The CDR3 region has the DNA TGTGCCAGCAGCTTAGGAGCGGGAGATCGATACGAGCAGTACTTC. The chain is built from TRBV11-2 and TRBJ2-7; 8 bases align to TRBD2. CDR3 length: 15 residues. Germline values: CDR1 SGHAT, CDR2 FQNNGV. V dropped 1 base and J dropped 4; count of bases not matched to a gene: 6.

With regard to this clone: Other nucleotide sequences from this sample produce the same CDR3. V usage is TRBV5-1 and J usage is TRBJ2-1; 10 bases align to TRBD2. V lost 5 bases and J lost 5; bases outside the gene matches: 7. Germline CDR1 is SGHRS and CDR2 is YFSETQ. This CDR3 comprises 15 residues. CDR3 residues: CASSLRLAGDNEQFF. CDR3 DNA sequence: TGCGCCAGCAGTTTGAGGCTAGCGGGAGACAATGAGCAGTTCTTC.

Only one count was recorded for this clone. The J gene is TRBJ1-3, the V gene TRBV28; D possibly corresponds to TRBD1 (5 bases). Trimming shortened V by 7 bases and J by 4 bases, and 8 bases separated the two germline ends. Germline V gene data show CDR1 as MDHEN and CDR2 as SYDVKM. This CDR3 is 12 amino acids long. The CDR3 coding sequence is TGTGCCAGCATCGGGGACGGAAACACCATATATTTT. It codes for CASIGDGNTIYF.

This chain uses TRBV6-5 with TRBJ1-2, with D uncertain. Germline CDR1 MNHEY, CDR2 SVGAGI. Trimming took 9 bases from V and 7 from J, leaving 15 bases between them. CDR3 length equals 12 residues. CDR3 in amino acids: CASTPGEGGYTF. In DNA, the CDR3 is TGTGCCAGTACCCCTGGGGAGGGTGGCTACACCTTC.

This clone came up once. At one end the junction does not follow the germline gene, possibly because of a read error. This rearrangement joins TRBV3-1 (or the pseudogene TRBV3-2) to TRBJ2-7; D not resolved. Germline CDR1 reads LGHDT; CDR2 reads YNNKEL (reference sequence). The CDR3 sequence is 13 residues long. For the CDR3, the DNA is TGTGCCAGCAGCCAAGGGGGTGGGTCCGTTCCGGACTTC. This translates into CASSQGGGSVPDF.